These T cell receptor beta chains were read from a single sample in a study of cytomegalovirus exposure and HLA in healthy donors. Method: immunoSEQ multiplex PCR; TCRdb's copy keeps in-frame clones and lacks some. The sample has approximately 130,000 clones; more than 75% are singletons. Sequencing was done on a sample of PBMCs. These receptors were collected from a woman in her 30s in good health and CMV-seronegative. Each CDR3 is given with its conserved first and last residue. D genes are given only for firm matches. Clone size is not always given. Where it is, it says once, few, many or a class for expanded clones.

J gene	V gene	D gene	clone size	CDR3 protein	CDR3 DNA
TRBJ1-4	TRBV27	-	-	CASSPLATNEKLFF	TGTGCCAGCAGTCCCCTTGCAACTAATGAAAAACTGTTTTTT
TRBJ1-2	TRBV4-2	-	-	CASSQDRGVNYGYTF	TGTGCCAGCAGCCAAGACAGAGGCGTCAACTATGGCTACACCTTC
TRBJ2-6	TRBV14	-	-	CASSQDRGRAGANVLTF	TGTGCCAGCAGCCAAGATAGGGGCAGGGCGGGGGCCAACGTCCTGACTTTC
TRBJ1-1	TRBV27	-	-	CASSLSTGIYTEAFF	TGTGCCAGCAGTTTATCGACCGGGATTTACACTGAAGCTTTCTTT
TRBJ1-4	TRBV6-6	-	-	CAISKQENEKLFF	TGTGCCATCAGTAAACAGGAAAATGAAAAACTGTTTTTT
TRBJ2-7	TRBV27	-	-	CASSLSFKRFEDEQYF	TGTGCCAGCAGTTTATCGTTTAAGCGCTTTGAAGACGAGCAGTACTTC
TRBJ2-7	TRBV2	-	few	CASSGTRSYEQYF	TGTGCCAGCAGTGGGACTCGCTCCTACGAGCAGTACTTC
TRBJ2-5	TRBV15	TRBD2	-	CATSRSRPREGETQYF	TGTGCCACCAGCAGATCCCGGCCCAGGGAGGGAGAGACCCAGTACTTC
TRBJ2-3	TRBV10-3	TRBD2	many	CAISETVSGGRADTQYF	TGTGCCATCAGTGAGACGGTTAGCGGGGGGAGAGCAGATACGCAGTATTTT
TRBJ2-3	TRBV4-3	-	-	CASSQAGLSYTQYF	TGCGCCAGCAGCCAAGCGGGACTCTCCTATACGCAGTATTTT
TRBJ2-7	TRBV10-2	TRBD1	once	CASSMTGAEPYEQYF	TGCGCCAGCAGTATGACAGGGGCGGAACCCTACGAGCAGTACTTC
TRBJ1-1	TRBV5-4	-	-	CASSLEGRRSEAFF	TGTGCCAGCAGCTTGGAAGGTCGAAGGAGTGAAGCTTTCTTT
TRBJ1-1	TRBV9	TRBD1	-	CASSVVRQGQNTEAFF	TGTGCCAGCAGCGTAGTCCGACAGGGTCAGAACACTGAAGCTTTCTTT
TRBJ2-3	TRBV5-1	-	-	CASSLYGQGDTQYF	TGCGCCAGCAGCCTCTACGGCCAGGGGGATACGCAGTATTTT
TRBJ2-1	TRBV19	-	-	CASSPITGGYNEQFF	TGTGCCAGTAGCCCGATCACCGGGGGATACAATGAGCAGTTCTTC
TRBJ2-2	TRBV4-1	-	few	CASSQYRVGETGELFF	TGCGCCAGCAGCCAGTACAGGGTGGGAGAAACCGGGGAGCTGTTTTTT
TRBJ1-2	TRBV5-1	TRBD1	-	CASSPSPTGGLDYGYTF	TGCGCCAGCAGCCCCAGCCCCACAGGGGGCTTGGACTATGGCTACACCTTC
TRBJ2-4	TRBV9	TRBD2	-	CASSVDAGESHIQYF	TGTGCCAGCAGCGTAGATGCGGGGGAATCTCACATTCAGTACTTC
TRBJ2-5	TRBV7-2	TRBD2	-	CASSLYARGAQETQYF	TGTGCCAGCAGCTTATACGCGCGGGGGGCCCAAGAGACCCAGTACTTC
TRBJ2-3	TRBV28	TRBD2	-	CASSLWGSGGATDTQYF	TGTGCCAGCAGTTTATGGGGTAGCGGGGGGGCGACAGATACGCAGTATTTT
TRBJ2-7	TRBV4-3	TRBD2	-	CASSQNGLAGGPKNEQYF	TGCGCCAGCAGCCAAAACGGACTAGCGGGGGGGCCCAAGAACGAGCAGTACTTC
TRBJ2-7	TRBV5-1	-	-	CASSFDSSYEQYF	TGCGCCAGCAGCTTCGACAGTTCCTACGAGCAGTACTTC
TRBJ2-1	TRBV5-1	TRBD1	-	CASSDLRDRGLEYNEQFF	TGCGCCAGCAGCGACCTCCGGGACAGGGGACTCGAATACAATGAGCAGTTCTTC
TRBJ1-2	TRBV30	-	-	CAGAPGRGIEGYTF	TGTGCCGGGGCGCCGGGTAGGGGAATTGAGGGCTACACCTTC